This passage covers 6 T cell receptor beta chains from one sample sequenced in a study of blood T cells in healthy people across ages. A sample-barcoded 5' primer and a J-beta primer mix were used in a second PCR of roughly 7 to 12 cycles. One entry per CDR3 protein results from TCRdb running MiXCR on the 5' RACE reads. The sample carries over 500,000 distinct CDR3 sequences, 40% to 65% recorded once. Sequences were obtained from blood. These receptors all come from a woman older than 75 in good health.

The V call is TRBV5-1, the J call TRBJ2-7; possibly TRBD2 for D (6 bases). The CDR3 totals 15 residues. The germline V gene encodes CDR1 SGHRS and CDR2 YFSETQ. V was shortened by 4 bases and J by 1 base, with 15 bases between the two germline ends. CDR3 region: CASSPGSSPSYEQYF. DNA of the CDR3: TGCGCCAGCAGCCCCGGGAGCTCTCCTTCCTACGAGCAGTACTTC. The full variable domain, rest sourced from reference TRBV5-1 and TRBJ2-7, is KAGVTQTPRYLIKTRGQQVTLSCSPISGHRSVSWYQQTPGQGLQFLFEYFSETQRNKGNFPGRFSGRQFSNSRSEMNVSTLELGDSALYLCASSPGSSPSYEQYFGPGTRLTVT.

Concerning this clonotype: A read error may produce the germline difference seen at one junction end. V gene TRBV9 combines with J gene TRBJ2-2, with a weak D call TRBD2 (7 bases). There are 15 residues in the CDR3. Germline V CDR1 and CDR2: SGDLS, YYNGEE. The CDR3 here is CASSVDTGGTEELFF. DNA of the CDR3: TGTGCCAGCAGCGTAGATACGGGGGGCACCGAGGAGCTGTTTTTT. Full variable domain (remainder filled in from reference TRBV9 and TRBJ2-2): DSGVTQTPKHLITATGQRVTLRCSPRSGDLSVYWYQQSLDQGLQFLIQYYNGEERAKGNILERFSAQQFPDLHSELNLSSLELGDSALYFCASSVDTGGTEELFFGEGSRLTVL.

The chain carries TRBV6-5 and TRBJ2-3; 8 bases are a match to TRBD1. The CDR3 is 17 residues long. Losses at the gene ends were 4 bases for V and 1 base for J; bases not matched to a gene: 10. Germline CDR1 reads MNHEY; CDR2 reads SVGAGI. The CDR3 loop reads CASSWSRGHGGTDTQYF. The CDR3 DNA sequence: TGTGCCAGCAGTTGGTCCAGGGGGCATGGGGGCACAGATACGCAGTATTTT.

The CDR3 bases are TGTGCCAGCAGTGAAGGCCGTACAAGAGATACGCAGTATTTT. Encoded protein: CASSEGRTRDTQYF. This sequence joins TRBV2 and TRBJ2-3; no clear D gene. Trimming took 1 base from V and 5 from J, leaving 10 bases between them. Germline values: CDR1 SNHLY, CDR2 FYNNEI. The CDR3 sequence is 14 residues long.

This clonotype was seen only once. The chain couples TRBV12-3 or TRBV12-4 to TRBJ2-5; D not resolved. V was cut by 3 bases and J by 5 bases, with 10 bases left in between. CDR3 length: 13 amino acids. Here the CDR3 DNA reads TGTGCCAGCAGTTTCGGTACCCGTGAGACCCAGTACTTC. Amino acid sequence: CASSFGTRETQYF.

V usage is TRBV12-3 or TRBV12-4 and J usage is TRBJ1-2; 7 bases are a match to TRBD1. This CDR3 region has 14 residues. Germline trimming cut 5 bases from V and 8 bases from J; bases unmatched to any gene: 11. Here the CDR3 DNA reads TGTGCCAGCAGTCTCGGACAGGTGGGGAGAGGCTACACCTTC. As protein: CASSLGQVGRGYTF.